A single sample is the source of the 18 T cell receptor beta chains below, sequenced in a study of CD8 T cells in ankylosing spondylitis. TCRdb processed the 5' RACE reads anew with MiXCR; each CDR3 protein has one entry. The sample has 150,000 to 200,000 distinct CDR3 sequences, around a third seen once. Sequencing used synovial fluid, either unsorted or a sorted T cell fraction (not recorded which). Receptors originate from a male donor with ankylosing spondylitis.

V gene TRBV6-2 or TRBV6-3 combines with J gene TRBJ2-2, with 10 bases that match TRBD1. Losses at the gene ends were 6 bases for V and 6 bases for J; bases not matched to a gene: 10. CDR3 size: 16 residues. Germline assignment: CDR1 MNHEY and CDR2 SVGEGT. The CDR3 DNA is TGTGCCAGCAGGGCACCCGGGACAGGGGTATCCGGGGAGCTGTTTTTT. Amino acids: CASRAPGTGVSGELFF.

This clonotype was picked up many times. The rearrangement uses TRBV11-2 and TRBJ2-1; D might be TRBD1 or TRBD2, each matching 6 bases. The V end was cut by 1 base, the J end by 4 bases, with 20 bases between. Germline-derived CDR1 and CDR2 are SGHAT and FQNNGV. CDR3 length equals 18 residues. For the CDR3, the DNA is TGTGCCAGCAGCTTAGGGTATAGGGGGATTCGGGAGTACAATGAGCAGTTCTTC. Its protein product is CASSLGYRGIREYNEQFF.

V and J are TRBV28 and TRBJ2-6; 11 positions match TRBD1. The J segment lost 1 base and the V segment lost 5 bases, leaving 10 bases of the junction unmatched. The length of the CDR3 is 19 residues. Germline assignment: CDR1 MDHEN and CDR2 SYDVKM. The CDR3 nucleotides are TGTGCCAGCAGTCCACTTGGACAGGGGGCGACTTCTGGGGCCAACGTCCTGACTTTC. Encoded protein: CASSPLGQGATSGANVLTF.

This clonotype came up a few times. The rearrangement uses TRBV7-2 and TRBJ2-2, with D hard to call. CDR1 and CDR2 (germline): SGHTA, FQGNSA. The ends were cut back, 5 bases at V and 5 bases at J, with 15 bases in the middle. This CDR3 region has 15 residues. The CDR3 coding sequence is TGTGCCAGCAGCCTACGGTCCCTGGGGACCGGGGAGCTGTTTTTT. Its protein product is CASSLRSLGTGELFF.

The chain joins TRBV14 to TRBJ1-2, with D unclear. Germline V gene lookup returns CDR1 SGHDN and CDR2 FVKESK. The CDR3 has 13 residues. V dropped 1 base and J dropped 5 bases, with 8 bases sitting between them. DNA for the CDR3: TGTGCCAGCAGCCAAGGGCTGAGATATGGCTACACCTTC. Translation gives CASSQGLRYGYTF.

The chain recombines TRBV20-1 with TRBJ2-1; TRBD2 agrees at 12 bases. CDR1 is DFQATT and CDR2 is SNEGSKA in the germline V gene (reference sequence). The CDR3 contains 14 residues. V trimming: 2 bases; J trimming: 7 bases; junction bases outside the gene matches: 3. The CDR3 here is CSARLAGGRNEQFF. The CDR3 coding sequence is TGCAGTGCTAGACTAGCGGGGGGGCGAAATGAGCAGTTCTTC.

This clonotype appeared many times. V is TRBV7-9 and J is TRBJ1-2, with D maybe TRBD1 (6 bases). The germline V and J ends were trimmed by 0 bases and 5 bases, with 13 bases remaining between them. The CDR3 length is 15 residues. The germline CDR1 and CDR2 sequences are SEHNR and FQNEAQ (reference sequence). As DNA, the CDR3 is TGTGCCAGCAGCTTAGCGGGGGCAGCCACTTATGGCTACACCTTC. Encoded protein: CASSLAGAATYGYTF.

This clonotype showed up just once. DNA for the CDR3: TGTGCCAGCAGGCGAGATAGCAATCAGCCCCAGCATTTT. As protein: CASRRDSNQPQHF. This rearrangement joins TRBV7-8 to TRBJ1-5, with D hard to call. The V gene's germline CDR1 is SGHVS and CDR2 FQNEAQ. There are 13 residues in the CDR3. V lost 6 bases and J 0 bases, leaving 6 bases between the germline ends.

There are a few counts of this clonotype. The J gene is TRBJ1-4, the V gene TRBV7-9, with 10 bases aligning to TRBD1. V lost 4 bases to trimming and J lost 7 bases; unmatched junction nucleotides: 6. This CDR3 spans 15 amino acids. Per the germline V gene, CDR1 is SEHNR and CDR2 is FQNEAQ (reference sequence). The CDR3 nucleotides read TGTGCCAGCAGCTATACGACAGGGGGCCTTGAAAAACTGTTTTTT. Amino acids: CASSYTTGGLEKLFF.

V gene TRBV15 combines with J gene TRBJ1-2, with a tentative D call TRBD1 (5 bases). The CDR3 is 16 residues long. Germline V gives CDR1 LNHNV, CDR2 YYDKDF (reference sequence). Trimming took 0 bases from V and 4 from J, leaving 15 bases between them. Written as DNA, the CDR3 is TGTGCCACCAGCAGAGATGGGGCAGGGAGTTCCTATGGCTACACCTTC. Its translation is CATSRDGAGSSYGYTF.

This chain links TRBV28 with TRBJ2-2; 10 nucleotides line up with TRBD2. This CDR3 has 19 amino acids. Germline V lookup: CDR1 MDHEN, CDR2 SYDVKM. Unmatched junction bases numbered 14, after V lost 1 base and J lost 6 bases. This chain's CDR3 is CASSLFGRAVAGGPGELFF. The CDR3 coding sequence is TGTGCCAGCAGTTTATTCGGCAGGGCTGTAGCGGGAGGACCCGGGGAGCTGTTTTTT.

The chain links TRBV20-1 to TRBJ2-2, with D tentatively TRBD2 (6 bases). This CDR3 spans 15 amino acids. Trimming took off 3 bases at V and 4 bases at J, with 15 bases between the two ends. The germline V gene encodes CDR1 DFQATT and CDR2 SNEGSKA (reference sequence). Here the CDR3 DNA reads TGCAGTGCTAGTTACGGGGGAGGTGTCACCGGGGAGCTGTTTTTT. Protein product: CSASYGGGVTGELFF.

V usage is TRBV4-1 and J usage is TRBJ1-4; possibly TRBD1 for D (6 bases). The CDR3 has 17 amino acids. V dropped 0 bases and J dropped 5 bases, with 16 bases sitting between them. CDR1 and CDR2 (germline): MGHRA, YSYEKL. CDR3: CASSQEPPGQLNEKLFF. The CDR3 DNA reads TGCGCCAGCAGCCAAGAACCTCCGGGACAACTAAATGAAAAACTGTTTTTT.

The chain uses TRBV7-9 and TRBJ2-3; 7 nucleotides match TRBD2. The V and J ends lost 4 bases and 2 bases, in that order; junction bases with no gene match: 3. Germline V gene sequence: CDR1 SEHNR, CDR2 FQNEAQ (reference sequence). The CDR3 is 14 residues long. This CDR3 reads CASSSRDYTDTQYF. CDR3 DNA: TGTGCCAGCAGCTCCCGGGACTACACAGATACGCAGTATTTT.

There are many counts of this clonotype. This CDR3 reads CASSLDVRGSTEAFF. The CDR3 DNA sequence: TGCGCCAGCAGCTTGGATGTCAGGGGGAGCACTGAAGCTTTCTTT. The chain joins TRBV5-1 to TRBJ1-1; TRBD1 matches 7 bases. From germline, CDR1 is SGHRS and CDR2 YFSETQ. The CDR3 is made up of 15 amino acids. V trimming: 0 bases; J trimming: 4 bases; junction bases outside the gene matches: 6. Combining the CDR3 with reference TRBV5-1 and TRBJ1-1 gives the whole variable domain KAGVTQTPRYLIKTRGQQVTLSCSPISGHRSVSWYQQTPGQGLQFLFEYFSETQRNKGNFPGRFSGRQFSNSRSEMNVSTLELGDSALYLCASSLDVRGSTEAFFGQGTRLTVV.

The CDR3 reads CASSLGARLNTDTQYF. CDR3 DNA sequence: TGTGCCAGCAGCTTAGGGGCAAGGCTTAACACAGATACGCAGTATTTT. The chain uses TRBV11-3 and TRBJ2-3; no clear D gene. The germline V gene encodes CDR1 SGHNT and CDR2 YENEEA. The V end lost 1 base, the J end lost 2 bases, and 13 bases lay between the germline ends. The CDR3 runs 16 residues.

This clonotype was seen only once. The chain couples TRBV5-1 to TRBJ2-2, with a weak D call TRBD1 (6 bases). Germline V gene sequence: CDR1 SGHRS, CDR2 YFSETQ. CDR3 length: 14 residues. Trimming took 3 bases from V and 6 from J, leaving 12 bases between them. DNA for the CDR3: TGCGCCAGCAGCTCTAATACAGGGTCCGGGGAGCTGTTTTTT. Translating it yields CASSSNTGSGELFF.

This rearrangement joins TRBV27 to TRBJ1-4; D is undetermined. Germline values: CDR1 MNHEY, CDR2 SMNVEV (reference sequence). The CDR3 is made up of 14 amino acids. V shed 3 bases and J shed 5 bases, with 10 bases lying between them. CDR3 DNA: TGTGCCAGCAGTTTCGGAGCGAAAAATGAAAAACTGTTTTTT. Its translation is CASSFGAKNEKLFF.